The 2 T cell receptor beta chains given below trace back to one sample, sequenced in a study of response to subunit inactivated influenza vaccine (dated by TCRdb to the late 2010s). The method was RT-PCR. Instrument used: Illumina HiSeq 2500. The raw public reads went through TCRdb reprocessing: fastp at Q25, MiXCR clone calling, in-frame beta chains kept. Rows are unified per CDR3 protein, each entry keeping the most common DNA and genes. In this sample the table shows 550,000 to 600,000 distinct CDR3 sequences, 12% of which occur a single time. The ten largest clonotypes hold roughly 10% of the sample. Specimen: PBMCs from blood, collected on the day of vaccination. These receptors originate from a man aged 50-60 years who received an inactivated influenza vaccine. Donor details come from another sample of the same person, matched by shared clones.

This clonotype was recorded at least ten times. This chain links TRBV18 with TRBJ2-5; D call uncertain. V lost 0 bases, J lost 1 base, and 3 bases lay in between. There are 13 residues in the CDR3. In germline, CDR1 is KGHSH, CDR2 LQKENI. The CDR3 reads CASSPPFQETQYF. CDR3 nucleotide sequence: TGTGCCAGCTCACCACCGTTCCAAGAGACCCAGTACTTC.

This clonotype was found many times. The chain carries TRBV7-2 and TRBJ1-3; 7 nucleotides agree with TRBD1. The J segment lost 3 bases and the V segment lost 5 bases, leaving 1 base of the junction unmatched. CDR1 is SGHTA, CDR2 FQGNSA, per germline. The CDR3 is 13 amino acids. The CDR3 DNA reads TGTGCCAGCAGCGACAGGGTTGGAAACACCATATATTTT. Encoded protein: CASSDRVGNTIYF.